The rows below give T cell receptor beta chains drawn from one sample of a study of T cell responses to AZD1222 COVID-19 vaccine. Assay used: immunoSEQ multiplex PCR; TCRdb lists only in-frame clones, some missing. The sample has around 200,000 clones; 85% to 90% are singletons. Here the sequenced sample was peripheral blood, taken on day 0 of AZD1222 vaccination. The receptors stem from an adult in good health. CDR3s include the opening cysteine and the closing phenylalanine or tryptophan. D genes are given only for firm matches. Expanded clones are given a class, and other clones once, few, many or no size at all.

v_gene,d_gene,j_gene,abundance,CDR3nt,CDR3aa
TRBV6-5,.,TRBJ1-4,.,TGTGCCAGCACGAGGGCTGCCAATGAAAAACTGTTTTTT,CASTRAANEKLFF
TRBV3-1/TRBV3-2,.,TRBJ2-7,.,TGTGCCAGCAGCCAAGTGGGTAGCGGTGACTACGAGCAGTACTTC,CASSQVGSGDYEQYF
TRBV7-8,.,TRBJ2-1,.,TGTGCCAGCAGCTTCGGGGGTGAGAATGAGCAGTTCTTC,CASSFGGENEQFF
TRBV7-9,.,TRBJ2-7,.,TGTGCCAGCAGCGATGGGGTCTACGAGCAGTACTTC,CASSDGVYEQYF
TRBV6-2/TRBV6-3,.,TRBJ1-1,.,TGTGCCAGCAGCCCGGGGGGAGCGACTGAAGCTTTCTTT,CASSPGGATEAFF
TRBV7-3,.,TRBJ1-2,.,TGTGCCAGCAGCTTATCTCCAGGGTGGGGCTATGGCTACACCTTC,CASSLSPGWGYGYTF
TRBV19,.,TRBJ2-7,.,TGTGCTACCGAGGACGGAACCTACGAGCAGTACTTC,CATEDGTYEQYF
TRBV27,.,TRBJ1-3,.,TGTGCCAGCAGTTTAATGGGGGGAAACACCATATATTTT,CASSLMGGNTIYF
TRBV28,.,TRBJ2-2,.,TGTGCCAGCAGTTTAGGCAGGGCGGCCGGGGAGCTGTTTTTT,CASSLGRAAGELFF
TRBV2,TRBD2,TRBJ2-1,.,TGTGCCAGCAGCGACTCCGGGACTAGAGACTACAATGAGCAGTTCTTC,CASSDSGTRDYNEQFF
TRBV19,.,TRBJ2-7,.,TGTGCCAGTAGTCCCGGACAGATCTACGAGCAGTACTTC,CASSPGQIYEQYF
TRBV6-5,.,TRBJ1-4,.,TGTGCCAGCAGTTTCCGGACTGGGGAAAAACTGTTTTTT,CASSFRTGEKLFF
TRBV9,TRBD2,TRBJ2-4,.,TGTGCCAGCAGCCCTAGCGGGTCCGACAGCATTCAGTACTTC,CASSPSGSDSIQYF
TRBV6-5,TRBD1,TRBJ2-3,.,TGTGCCAGCAGTTACGGGCCGGGACAGAGCACAGATACGCAGTATTTT,CASSYGPGQSTDTQYF
TRBV9,.,TRBJ2-2,once,TGTGCCAGCAGCGTCGGCGGGACTAACACCGGGGAGCTGTTTTTT,CASSVGGTNTGELFF
TRBV18,TRBD2,TRBJ2-1,.,TGTGCCAGCTCCTCGGGACTAGCGGGGAACAATGAGCAGTTCTTC,CASSSGLAGNNEQFF
TRBV3-1/TRBV3-2,.,TRBJ1-5,.,TGTGCCAGCAGCCCAGCGCGTCATCAGCCCCAGCATTTT,CASSPARHQPQHF
TRBV15,.,TRBJ2-7,.,TGTGCCACCAGCAGACCCCTAGCCTTAGACGAGCAGTACTTC,CATSRPLALDEQYF
TRBV4-1,TRBD1,TRBJ1-5,.,TGCGCCAGCAGCCAGTGGACAGGGAATAGCAATCAGCCCCAGCATTTT,CASSQWTGNSNQPQHF
TRBV19,.,TRBJ2-2,.,TGTGCCAGTAGTATAGATTCAGGAGCCGGGGAGCTGTTTTTT,CASSIDSGAGELFF
TRBV6-1,TRBD1,TRBJ1-5,.,TGTGCCAGCAGTGGACCTGGACAGGGGGCAGGGCAGCCCCAGCATTTT,CASSGPGQGAGQPQHF
TRBV28,.,TRBJ2-6,once,TGTGCCAGCAGTTTTCGGGGCTCTGGGGCCAACGTCCTGACTTTC,CASSFRGSGANVLTF
TRBV19,TRBD1,TRBJ1-5,.,TGTGCCAGTAGTCCAGGACAGGGGGCTACTTATAGCAATCAGCCCCAGCATTTT,CASSPGQGATYSNQPQHF
TRBV6-5,.,TRBJ1-5,few,TGTGCCAGCGCTAGGGCACCTCAAGGGCAGCCCCAGCATTTT,CASARAPQGQPQHF
TRBV20-1,TRBD2,TRBJ2-3,once,TGCAGTGCTAGTTCGACTAGCGGGGGTACAAATACGCAGTATTTT,CSASSTSGGTNTQYF
TRBV5-1,.,TRBJ2-5,.,TGCGCCAGCACCCAACCGGGGACCACTAGTACAGAGACCCAGTACTTC,CASTQPGTTSTETQYF
TRBV18,.,TRBJ1-2,.,TGTGCCAGCTCACCAGGAGCGGAGTGGGGCTACACCTTC,CASSPGAEWGYTF
TRBV4-3,.,TRBJ1-4,.,TGCGCCAGCAGCCAAGGGGTGAATAATGAAAAACTGTTTTTT,CASSQGVNNEKLFF
TRBV18,.,TRBJ2-2,.,TGTGCCAGCTCTCTCAAGGCACAGGCCGCGAACACCGGGGAGCTGTTTTTT,CASSLKAQAANTGELFF
TRBV5-5,.,TRBJ2-3,.,TGTGCCAGCGGGCTTTTTAGGGACCCCACAGATACGCAGTATTTT,CASGLFRDPTDTQYF